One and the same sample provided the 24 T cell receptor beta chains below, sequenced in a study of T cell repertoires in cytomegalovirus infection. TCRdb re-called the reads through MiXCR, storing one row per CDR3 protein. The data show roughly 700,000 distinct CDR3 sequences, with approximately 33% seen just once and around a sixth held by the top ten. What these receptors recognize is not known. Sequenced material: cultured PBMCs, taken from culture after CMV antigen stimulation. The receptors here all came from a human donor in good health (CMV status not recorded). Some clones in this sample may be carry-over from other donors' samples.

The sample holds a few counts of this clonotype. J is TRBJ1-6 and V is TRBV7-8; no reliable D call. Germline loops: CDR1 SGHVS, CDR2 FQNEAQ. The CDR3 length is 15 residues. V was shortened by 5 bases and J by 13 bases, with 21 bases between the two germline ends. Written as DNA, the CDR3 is TGTGCCAGCAGCCCCGGTGGGGATAATTTAGCGCCCCTCCACTTT. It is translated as CASSPGGDNLAPLHF.

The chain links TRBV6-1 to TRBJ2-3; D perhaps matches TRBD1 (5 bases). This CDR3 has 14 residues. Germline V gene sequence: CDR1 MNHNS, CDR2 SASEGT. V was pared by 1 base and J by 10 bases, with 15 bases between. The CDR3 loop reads CASSEEGPRYAQYF. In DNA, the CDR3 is TGTGCCAGCAGTGAAGAGGGGCCCAGATATGCGCAGTATTTT.

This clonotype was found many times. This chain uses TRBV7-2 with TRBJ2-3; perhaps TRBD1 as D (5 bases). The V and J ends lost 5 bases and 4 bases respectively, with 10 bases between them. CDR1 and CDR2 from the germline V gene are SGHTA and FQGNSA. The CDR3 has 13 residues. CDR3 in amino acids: CASSTQGPDTQYF. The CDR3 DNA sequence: TGTGCCAGCAGCACGCAGGGTCCAGATACGCAGTATTTT.

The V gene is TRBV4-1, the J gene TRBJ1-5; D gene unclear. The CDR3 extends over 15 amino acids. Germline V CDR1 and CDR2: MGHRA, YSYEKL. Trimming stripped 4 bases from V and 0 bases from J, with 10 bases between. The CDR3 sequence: CASSRTVYSNQPQHF. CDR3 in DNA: TGCGCCAGCAGCCGCACAGTATATAGCAATCAGCCCCAGCATTTT.

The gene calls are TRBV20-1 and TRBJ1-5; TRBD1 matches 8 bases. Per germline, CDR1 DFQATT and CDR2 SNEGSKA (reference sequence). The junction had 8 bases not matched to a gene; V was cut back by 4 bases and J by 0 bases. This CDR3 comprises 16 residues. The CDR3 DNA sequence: TGCAGTGCTACCCAACCGACAGGGGCTAGCAATCAGCCCCAGCATTTT. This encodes CSATQPTGASNQPQHF.

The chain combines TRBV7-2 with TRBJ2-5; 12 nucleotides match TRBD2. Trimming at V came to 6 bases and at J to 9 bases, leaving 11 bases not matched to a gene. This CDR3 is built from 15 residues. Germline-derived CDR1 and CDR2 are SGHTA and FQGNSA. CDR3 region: CASSLTSGGWESQYF. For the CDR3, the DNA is TGTGCCAGCAGTCTCACTAGCGGGGGGTGGGAGTCCCAGTACTTC.

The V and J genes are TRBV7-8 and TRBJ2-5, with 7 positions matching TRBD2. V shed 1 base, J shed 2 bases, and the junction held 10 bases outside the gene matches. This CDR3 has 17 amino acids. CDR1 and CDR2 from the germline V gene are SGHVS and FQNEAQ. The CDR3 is CASSLVGGGPAQETQYF. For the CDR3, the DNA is TGTGCCAGCAGCTTAGTGGGGGGAGGGCCGGCACAAGAGACCCAGTACTTC.

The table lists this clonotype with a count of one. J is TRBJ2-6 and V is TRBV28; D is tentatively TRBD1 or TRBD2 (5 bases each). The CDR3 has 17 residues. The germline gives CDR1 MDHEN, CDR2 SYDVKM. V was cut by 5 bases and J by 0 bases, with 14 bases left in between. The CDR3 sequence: CASSPPPGTSGANVLTF. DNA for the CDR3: TGTGCCAGCAGTCCGCCCCCGGGGACCTCTGGGGCCAACGTCCTGACTTTC. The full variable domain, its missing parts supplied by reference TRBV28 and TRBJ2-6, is DVKVTQSSRYLVKRTGEKVFLECVQDMDHENMFWYRQDPGLGLRLIYFSYDVKMKEKGDIPEGYSVSREKKERFSLILESASTNQTSMYLCASSPPPGTSGANVLTFGAGSRLTVL.

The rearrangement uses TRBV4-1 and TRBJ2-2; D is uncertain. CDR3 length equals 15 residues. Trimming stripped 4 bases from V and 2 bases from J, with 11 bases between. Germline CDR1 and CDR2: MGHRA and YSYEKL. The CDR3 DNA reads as TGCGCCAGCAGCCGACACAACCCCAACACCGGGGAGCTGTTTTTT. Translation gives CASSRHNPNTGELFF.

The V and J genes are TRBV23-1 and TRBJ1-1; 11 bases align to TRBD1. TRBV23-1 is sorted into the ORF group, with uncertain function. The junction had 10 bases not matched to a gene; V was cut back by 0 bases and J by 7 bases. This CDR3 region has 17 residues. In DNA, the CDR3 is TGCGCCAGCAGTCAATCGAGCAAGGGACAGGGGGTATTTGAAGCTTTCTTT. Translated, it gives CASSQSSKGQGVFEAFF.

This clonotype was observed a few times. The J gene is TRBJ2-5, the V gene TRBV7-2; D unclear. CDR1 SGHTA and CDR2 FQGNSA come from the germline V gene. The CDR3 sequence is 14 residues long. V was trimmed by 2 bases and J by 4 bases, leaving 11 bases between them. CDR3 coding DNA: TGTGCCAGCAGCTTAAGGAGTCCCCTAGAGACCCAGTACTTC. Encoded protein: CASSLRSPLETQYF.

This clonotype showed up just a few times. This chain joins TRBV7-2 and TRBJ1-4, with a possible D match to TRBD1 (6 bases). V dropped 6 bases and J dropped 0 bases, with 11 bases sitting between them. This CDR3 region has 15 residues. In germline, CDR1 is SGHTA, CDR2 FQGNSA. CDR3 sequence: CASRTQGTTNEKLFF. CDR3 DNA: TGTGCCAGCAGAACTCAGGGGACAACTAATGAAAAACTGTTTTTT.

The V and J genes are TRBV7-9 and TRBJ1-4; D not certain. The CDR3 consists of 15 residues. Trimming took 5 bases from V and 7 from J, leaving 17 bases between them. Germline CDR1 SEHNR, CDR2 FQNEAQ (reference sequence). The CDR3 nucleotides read TGTGCCAGCAGCGTGAACACGTTCAAATCTGAAAAACTGTTTTTT. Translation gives CASSVNTFKSEKLFF.

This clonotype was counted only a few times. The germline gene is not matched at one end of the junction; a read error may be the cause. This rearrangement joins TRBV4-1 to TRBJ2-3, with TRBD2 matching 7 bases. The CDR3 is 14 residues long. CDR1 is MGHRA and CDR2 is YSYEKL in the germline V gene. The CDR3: CASSQETSIDTQYF. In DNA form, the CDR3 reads TGCGCCAGCAGCCAAGAGACTAGCATAGATACGCAGTATTTT.

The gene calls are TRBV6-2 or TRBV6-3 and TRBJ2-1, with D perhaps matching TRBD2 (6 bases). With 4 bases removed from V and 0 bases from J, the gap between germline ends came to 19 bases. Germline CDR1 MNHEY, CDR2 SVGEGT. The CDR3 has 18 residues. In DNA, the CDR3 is TGTGCCAGCAGTTGGGACCCTAGCGAGTCTTTCTCCTACAATGAGCAGTTCTTC. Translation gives CASSWDPSESFSYNEQFF.

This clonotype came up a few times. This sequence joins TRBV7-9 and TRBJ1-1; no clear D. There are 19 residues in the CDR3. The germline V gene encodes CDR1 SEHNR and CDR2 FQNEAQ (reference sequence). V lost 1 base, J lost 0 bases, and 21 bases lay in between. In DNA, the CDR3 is TGTGCCAGCAGCTTAGTCCTTTTTGAAGACCGGTACATGAACACTGAAGCTTTCTTT. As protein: CASSLVLFEDRYMNTEAFF.

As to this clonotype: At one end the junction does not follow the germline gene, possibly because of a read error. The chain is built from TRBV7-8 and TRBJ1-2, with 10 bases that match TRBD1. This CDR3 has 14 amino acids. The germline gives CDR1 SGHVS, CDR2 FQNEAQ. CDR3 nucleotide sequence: TGCGCCAGCAGCTTAGGGACAGGGGCGTTTGGCTACACCTTC. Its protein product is CASSLGTGAFGYTF. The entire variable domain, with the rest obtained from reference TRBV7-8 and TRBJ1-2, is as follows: GAGVSQSPRYKVAKRGQDVALRCDPISGHVSLFWYQQALGQGPEFLTYFQNEAQLDKSGLPSDRFFAERPEGSVSTLKIQRTQQEDSAVYLCASSLGTGAFGYTFGSGTRLTVV.

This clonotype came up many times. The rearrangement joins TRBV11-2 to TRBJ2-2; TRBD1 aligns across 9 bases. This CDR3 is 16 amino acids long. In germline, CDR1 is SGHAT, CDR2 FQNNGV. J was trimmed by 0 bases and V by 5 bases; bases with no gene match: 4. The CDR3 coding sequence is TGTGCCAGCAGCCAAGGGACAGGGCCGAACACCGGGGAGCTGTTTTTT. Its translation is CASSQGTGPNTGELFF.

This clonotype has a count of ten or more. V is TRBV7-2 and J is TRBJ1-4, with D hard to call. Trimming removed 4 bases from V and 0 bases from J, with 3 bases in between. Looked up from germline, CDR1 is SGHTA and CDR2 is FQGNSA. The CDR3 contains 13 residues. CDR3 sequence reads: CASSSTTNEKLFF. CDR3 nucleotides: TGTGCCAGCAGCTCTACAACTAATGAAAAACTGTTTTTT.

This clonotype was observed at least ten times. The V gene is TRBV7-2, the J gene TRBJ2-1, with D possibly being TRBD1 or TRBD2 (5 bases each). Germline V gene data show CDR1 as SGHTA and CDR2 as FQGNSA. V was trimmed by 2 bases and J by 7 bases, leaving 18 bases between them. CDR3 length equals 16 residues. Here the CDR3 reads CASSLPGARYKNEQFF. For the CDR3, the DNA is TGTGCCAGCAGCTTACCCGGGGCCCGTTACAAGAATGAGCAGTTCTTC.

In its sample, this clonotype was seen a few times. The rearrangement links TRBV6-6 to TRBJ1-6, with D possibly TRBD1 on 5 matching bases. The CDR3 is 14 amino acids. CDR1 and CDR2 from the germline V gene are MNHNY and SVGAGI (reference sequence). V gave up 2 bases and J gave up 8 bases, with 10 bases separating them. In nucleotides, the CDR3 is TGTGCCAGCAGTTACGGGGGGAGGGATTCACCCCTCCACTTT. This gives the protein CASSYGGRDSPLHF.

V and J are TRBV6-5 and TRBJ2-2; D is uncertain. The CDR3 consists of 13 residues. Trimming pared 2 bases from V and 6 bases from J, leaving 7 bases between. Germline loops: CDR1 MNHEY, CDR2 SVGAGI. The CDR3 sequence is CASSYAPPGELFF. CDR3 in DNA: TGTGCCAGCAGTTACGCGCCCCCCGGGGAGCTGTTTTTT.

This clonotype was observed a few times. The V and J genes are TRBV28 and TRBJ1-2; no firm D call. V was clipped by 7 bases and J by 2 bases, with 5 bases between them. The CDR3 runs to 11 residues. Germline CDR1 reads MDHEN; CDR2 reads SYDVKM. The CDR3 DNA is TGTGCCAGCAAACAGAACTATGGCTACACCTTC. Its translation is CASKQNYGYTF.

CDR3 nucleotide sequence: TGTGCCAGCTCACCACCCGGTGTAGCCAAAAACATTCAGTACTTC. Encoded protein: CASSPPGVAKNIQYF. The V gene is TRBV18, the J gene TRBJ2-4; no firm D call. V was shortened by 0 bases and J by 0 bases, with 6 bases between the two germline ends. Germline-derived CDR1 and CDR2 are KGHSH and LQKENI. This CDR3 is built from 15 residues.